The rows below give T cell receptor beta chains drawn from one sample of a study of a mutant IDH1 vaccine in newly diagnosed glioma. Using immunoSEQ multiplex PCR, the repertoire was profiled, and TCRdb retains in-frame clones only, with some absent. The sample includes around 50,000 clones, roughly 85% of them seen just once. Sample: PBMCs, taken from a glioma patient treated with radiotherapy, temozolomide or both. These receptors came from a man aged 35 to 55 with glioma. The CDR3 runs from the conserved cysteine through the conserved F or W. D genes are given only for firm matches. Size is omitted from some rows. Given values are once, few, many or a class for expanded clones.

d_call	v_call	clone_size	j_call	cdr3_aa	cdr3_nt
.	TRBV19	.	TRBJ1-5	CASSTHGGNQPQHF	TGTGCCAGTAGTACCCACGGGGGAAATCAGCCCCAGCATTTT
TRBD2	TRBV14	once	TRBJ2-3	CASSQGRGFTDTQYF	TGTGCCAGCAGCCAAGGGCGGGGGTTCACAGATACGCAGTATTTT
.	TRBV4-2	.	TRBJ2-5	CASSQGGPQQETQYF	TGTGCCAGCAGCCAAGGGGGTCCACAACAAGAGACCCAGTACTTC
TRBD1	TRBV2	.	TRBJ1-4	CAIQGQTNEKLFF	TGTGCCATCCAGGGACAGACTAATGAAAAACTGTTTTTT
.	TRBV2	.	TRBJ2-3	CASSGGLSRGDTQYF	TGTGCCAGCAGCGGCGGACTATCTCGGGGGGATACGCAGTATTTT
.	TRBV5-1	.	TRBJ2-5	CASSPQTTGETQYF	TGCGCCAGCAGCCCTCAGACTACGGGAGAGACCCAGTACTTC
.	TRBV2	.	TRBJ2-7	CASSESTYSEQYF	TGTGCCAGCAGTGAATCCACATACTCCGAGCAGTACTTC
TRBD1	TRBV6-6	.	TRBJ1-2	CASNLDRGYGYTF	TGTGCCAGCAACCTCGACAGGGGCTATGGCTACACCTTC
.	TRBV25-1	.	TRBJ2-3	CASSHYTQYF	TGTGCCAGCAGTCATTATACGCAGTATTTT
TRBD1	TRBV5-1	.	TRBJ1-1	CASSQDRGGGKPEAFF	TGCGCCAGCAGCCAGGACAGGGGAGGTGGGAAGCCTGAAGCTTTCTTT
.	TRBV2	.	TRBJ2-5	CASSHDREGVRTQYF	TGTGCCAGCAGTCATGACAGGGAGGGGGTGCGAACCCAGTACTTC
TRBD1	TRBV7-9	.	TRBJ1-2	CASSRTGWSGVPVGYTF	TGTGCCAGCAGCCGGACAGGGTGGTCGGGGGTTCCGGTCGGCTACACCTTC
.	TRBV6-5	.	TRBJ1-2	CASSYTYQNKYGYTF	TGTGCCAGCAGTTATACATACCAGAACAAATATGGCTACACCTTC
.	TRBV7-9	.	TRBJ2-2	CASSSPRLANTGELFF	TGTGCCAGCAGCTCCCCCCGGCTAGCGAACACCGGGGAGCTGTTTTTT
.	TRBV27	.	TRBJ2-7	CASRKIWGANEQYF	TGTGCCAGCAGAAAAATATGGGGGGCTAACGAGCAGTACTTC
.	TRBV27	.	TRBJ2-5	CASSLDRWGETQYF	TGTGCCAGCAGTTTAGATCGGTGGGGGGAGACCCAGTACTTC
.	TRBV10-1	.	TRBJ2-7	CASRQDDTARSSYEQYF	TGCGCCAGCAGGCAGGACGATACGGCGCGGAGCTCCTACGAGCAGTACTTC